The 15 T cell receptor beta chains given below trace back to one sample, sequenced in a study of shared clonotypes between healthy human individuals (dated by TCRdb to the early 2020s). Libraries were built with the immunoSEQ multiplex PCR assay. Imported from immuneACCESS, the table was reduced by TCRdb to in-frame sequences with V and J called. These copies leave out some clones; in studies compared against another copy, an unresolved V gene accounts for under half, and the cause of the remainder is not known. This sample has 150,000 to 200,000 clones in its table, and roughly 93% of those were observed once. The ten largest clones take up 0.067% of the sample. The sample taken for sequencing was naive CD4+ T cells sorted from blood. Explained via the paper, the cell subset or site label denotes: CD45RA+ positively selected. The origin of the receptors is a woman aged 25 to 39 in good health.

The sample holds one count of this clone. A read error may produce the germline difference seen at one junction end. The genes are TRBV28 and TRBJ2-7, with 8 nucleotides matching TRBD1. The CDR3 has 10 residues. The germline gives CDR1 MDHEN, CDR2 SYDVKM. CDR3 residues: CATSGQGRFF. The CDR3 nucleotides read TGTGCCACCTCCGGACAGGGTCGCTTCTTC.

The rearrangement uses TRBV28 and TRBJ1-3; TRBD1 matches 9 bases. V lost 8 bases and J lost 8; bases outside the gene matches: 10. From germline, CDR1 is MDHEN and CDR2 SYDVKM. The CDR3 covers 14 residues. CDR3 coding DNA: TGTGCCAGCGATCCGGGACAGGGTTTGCACACCATATATTTT. Its translation is CASDPGQGLHTIYF.

CDR3 in DNA: TGTGCCAGCAGCGGAGAGACCCAGTACTTC. The encoded protein is CASSGETQYF. The chain joins TRBV7-9 to TRBJ2-5; no reliable D call. The CDR3 length is 10 residues. Germline loops: CDR1 SEHNR, CDR2 FQNEAQ (reference sequence). Trimming cost V 5 bases and J 4 bases, with 2 bases left between them.

The V and J genes are TRBV4-2 and TRBJ2-7, with TRBD2 matching over 13 bases. CDR1 is LGHNA, CDR2 YNFKEQ, per germline. This CDR3 has 20 amino acids. V was clipped by 3 bases and J by 0 bases; unmatched bases: 14. The CDR3 nucleotides read TGTGCCAGCAGCCAGCCAGGTTATCCGGGACTAGCGGGAAACTCCTACGAGCAGTACTTC. Its protein product is CASSQPGYPGLAGNSYEQYF.

The gene calls are TRBV7-3 and TRBJ1-6; D is perhaps TRBD1 (6 bases). V dropped 1 base and J dropped 11 bases, with 18 bases sitting between them. CDR3 length equals 16 residues. Per germline, CDR1 SGHTA and CDR2 FQGTGA. The CDR3 bases are TGTGCCAGCAGCTTAAGGGTGGCGGGGGCCGGAACACCCCTCCACTTT. This gives the protein CASSLRVAGAGTPLHF.

The chain uses TRBV11-2 and TRBJ2-2; the D is unclear. V was trimmed by 5 bases and J by 5 bases, leaving 6 bases between them. This CDR3 has 12 amino acids. The germline V gene has CDR1 SGHAT and CDR2 FQNNGV. CDR3 DNA sequence: TGTGCCAGCAGCCGTGGGACCGGGGAGCTGTTTTTT. It encodes CASSRGTGELFF.

The gene calls are TRBV28 and TRBJ2-7; weak D call: TRBD2 (6 bases). V was trimmed by 2 bases and J by 7 bases, leaving 18 bases between them. Germline-derived CDR1 and CDR2 are MDHEN and SYDVKM. The CDR3 spans 15 residues. For the CDR3, the DNA is TGTGCCAGCAGTTTAGCGGCAAGCGGGCGTCGGGAGCAGTACTTC. This encodes CASSLAASGRREQYF.

The CDR3 bases are TGTGCCAGCAGCAGGGTTAACACTGAAGCTTTCTTT. It encodes CASSRVNTEAFF. The J gene is TRBJ1-1, the V gene TRBV5-6; no reliable D call. Looked up from germline, CDR1 is SGHDT and CDR2 is YYEEEE. Trimming shortened V by 4 bases and J by 2 bases, and 6 bases separated the two germline ends. CDR3 size: 12 residues.

This chain uses TRBV28 with TRBJ1-5, with D unclear. Germline-derived CDR1 and CDR2 are MDHEN and SYDVKM. There are 16 residues in the CDR3. Trimming shortened V by 3 bases and J by 0 bases, and 12 bases separated the two germline ends. The CDR3 DNA is TGTGCCAGCAGTTTGGCGGGGTTTTATAGCAATCAGCCCCAGCATTTT. Its translation: CASSLAGFYSNQPQHF.

The chain has TRBV7-9 and TRBJ2-7, with unresolved D. Germline V gene sequence: CDR1 SEHNR, CDR2 FQNEAQ (reference sequence). The CDR3 is 13 amino acids. V was trimmed by 4 bases and J by 8 bases, leaving 15 bases between them. This CDR3 reads CASSSRPARQQYF. The CDR3 DNA reads as TGTGCCAGCAGCTCACGACCCGCCCGGCAGCAGTACTTC.

V gene TRBV30 combines with J gene TRBJ2-5, with 7 bases that match TRBD1. After removal of 5 bases from V and 2 bases from J, the junction contained 2 bases not matched to a gene. CDR3 length: 12 amino acids. Germline CDR1 GTSNPN, CDR2 SVGIG (reference sequence). The CDR3 protein is CAWGGQQETQYF. The DNA of the CDR3 is TGTGCCTGGGGGGGACAGCAAGAGACCCAGTACTTC.

The rearrangement joins TRBV6-1 to TRBJ2-7, with 12 bases identical to TRBD2. Germline lookup yields CDR1 MNHNS and CDR2 SASEGT. V trimming: 6 bases; J trimming: 2 bases; junction bases outside the gene matches: 5. The CDR3 has 15 amino acids. This chain's CDR3 is CASRLTSGSPYEQYF. In DNA, the CDR3 is TGTGCCAGCAGATTGACTAGCGGGAGTCCCTACGAGCAGTACTTC.

The J gene is TRBJ1-2, the V gene TRBV20-1; D perhaps matches TRBD1 (6 bases). The CDR3 is 10 amino acids. Germline assignment: CDR1 DFQATT and CDR2 SNEGSKA (reference sequence). The V end was cut by 7 bases, the J end by 8 bases, with 11 bases between. The CDR3 DNA reads TGCAGTGTGCAGGGGAGCGGCTACACCTTC. Translating it yields CSVQGSGYTF.

The J gene is TRBJ2-7, the V gene TRBV28; D tentatively fits TRBD1 or TRBD2 (5 bases each). V was pared by 8 bases and J by 7 bases, with 27 bases between. Germline CDR1 and CDR2: MDHEN and SYDVKM. The CDR3 is 16 residues long. The CDR3 DNA is TGTGCCAGCGCAACTCTACCCGGGACCTTCCTAGGTGAGCAGTACTTC. Amino acid sequence: CASATLPGTFLGEQYF.

This clone was observed a handful of times. J is TRBJ2-7 and V is TRBV7-9, with D maybe TRBD2 (7 bases). Germline CDR1 SEHNR, CDR2 FQNEAQ (reference sequence). The CDR3 covers 14 residues. V was cut by 5 bases and J by 2 bases, with 13 bases left in between. CDR3 sequence reads: CASSGTGGAYEQYF. In DNA form, the CDR3 reads TGTGCCAGCAGCGGTACGGGGGGCGCCTACGAGCAGTACTTC.